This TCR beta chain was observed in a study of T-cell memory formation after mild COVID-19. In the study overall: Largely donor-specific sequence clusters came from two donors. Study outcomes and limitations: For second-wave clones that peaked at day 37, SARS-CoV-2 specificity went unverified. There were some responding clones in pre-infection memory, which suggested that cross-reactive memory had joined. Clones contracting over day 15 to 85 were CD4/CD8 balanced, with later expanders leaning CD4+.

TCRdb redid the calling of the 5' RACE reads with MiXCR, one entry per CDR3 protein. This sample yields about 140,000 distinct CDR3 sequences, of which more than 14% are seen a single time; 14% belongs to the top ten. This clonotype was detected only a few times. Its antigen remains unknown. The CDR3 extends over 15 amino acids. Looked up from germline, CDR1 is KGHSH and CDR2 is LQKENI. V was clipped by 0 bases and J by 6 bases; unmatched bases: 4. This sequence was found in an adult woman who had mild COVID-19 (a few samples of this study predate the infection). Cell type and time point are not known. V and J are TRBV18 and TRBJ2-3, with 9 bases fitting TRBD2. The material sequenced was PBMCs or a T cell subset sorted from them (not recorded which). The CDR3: CASSPPGSGGDTQYF. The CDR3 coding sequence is TGTGCCAGCTCACCACCGGGTAGCGGGGGTGATACGCAGTATTTT.